This T cell receptor (beta chain) was documented in a study of T-cell reconstitution after alpha-beta-depleted transplantation in children. Library preparation (for TCRbeta) was performed with unique molecular identifiers. TCRdb redid the calling of the PCR reads with MiXCR, one entry per CDR3 protein. There are around 90,000 distinct CDR3 sequences in the sample; around a sixth occur only once, and less than 20% lies in the top ten. Per the germline V gene, CDR1 is WSHSY and CDR2 is SAAADI. The CDR3 sequence is 13 residues long. Trimming cost V 7 bases and J 3 bases, with 13 bases left between them. Findings and caveats of the study: T-cell counts and diversity were attributed mostly to newly produced T cells one year after transplant.

In this sample, this clonotype turned up a few times. Its target is not known. The genes are TRBV10-2 and TRBJ2-7; D ambiguous. The source of this sequence is a male patient between 2 and 15 years old who had a stem cell transplant for acute lymphoblastic leukemia, so the T cells may come from the graft donor. The sample was PBMCs, mostly from graft donor cells, taken 180 days after TCRalphabeta/CD19-depleted stem cell transplant. Here the CDR3 reads CASMPTPIYEQYF. DNA of the CDR3: TGCGCCAGCATGCCCACTCCTATCTACGAGCAGTACTTC.